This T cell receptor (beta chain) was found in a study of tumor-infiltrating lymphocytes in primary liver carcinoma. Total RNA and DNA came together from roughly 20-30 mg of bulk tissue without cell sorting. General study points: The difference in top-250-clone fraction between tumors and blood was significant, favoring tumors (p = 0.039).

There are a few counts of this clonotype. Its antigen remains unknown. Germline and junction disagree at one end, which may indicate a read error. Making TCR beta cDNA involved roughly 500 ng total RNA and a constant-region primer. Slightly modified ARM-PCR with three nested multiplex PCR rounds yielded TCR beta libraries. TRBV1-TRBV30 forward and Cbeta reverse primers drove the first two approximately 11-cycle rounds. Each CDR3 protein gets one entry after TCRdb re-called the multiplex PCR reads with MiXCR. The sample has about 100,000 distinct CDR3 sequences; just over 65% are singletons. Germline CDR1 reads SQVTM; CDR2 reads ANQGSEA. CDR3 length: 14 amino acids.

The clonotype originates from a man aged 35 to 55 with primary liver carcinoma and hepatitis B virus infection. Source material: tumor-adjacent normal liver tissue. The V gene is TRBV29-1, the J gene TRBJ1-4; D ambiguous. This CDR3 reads CSVGVTSTNEKLLF. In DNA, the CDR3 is TGTAGCGTTGGAGTGACCTCTACTAATGAAAAACTGCTTTTT.